One and the same sample provided the 14 T cell receptor beta chains below, sequenced in a study of T cells in Graves' hyperthyroidism and ophthalmopathy. Amplification of TCR beta CDR3 regions was performed using RNA transcripts as template. HTBI primers drove first-round RT-PCR of the TCR CDR3. TCRdb independently ran MiXCR on the multiplex PCR reads; one entry per CDR3 protein. The data show roughly 500,000 distinct CDR3 sequences, with just over 45% seen just once and around a fifth held by the top ten. Specimen: peripheral blood or thyroid tissue (not recorded which). These receptor sequences come from an adult woman with Graves' disease, either hyperthyroidism or ophthalmopathy (not recorded which).

This chain joins TRBV19 and TRBJ2-5; the match to TRBD2 covers 7 bases. Germline values: CDR1 LNHDA, CDR2 SQIVND (reference sequence). The CDR3 length is 11 residues. V was pared by 5 bases and J by 10 bases, with 4 bases of the junction left unmatched. As DNA, the CDR3 is TGTGCCAGTAGTTTCCTAGCGGTCCAGTACTTC. Translation: CASSFLAVQYF.

V and J are TRBV7-9 and TRBJ2-2; the D is unclear. V lost 1 base, J lost 0 bases, and 9 bases lay in between. The CDR3 spans 16 residues. Germline CDR1 is SEHNR and CDR2 is FQNEAQ (reference sequence). Here the CDR3 DNA reads TGTGCCAGCAGCTTAGTACCGCCAACGAACACCGGGGAGCTGTTTTTT. Translation gives CASSLVPPTNTGELFF.

The chain is built from TRBV7-9 and TRBJ2-7, with TRBD2 matching over 13 bases. V was clipped by 5 bases and J by 2 bases; unmatched bases: 9. The CDR3 contains 17 residues. Looked up from germline, CDR1 is SEHNR and CDR2 is FQNEAQ (reference sequence). The CDR3 region is CASSPTRGTSGTYEQYF. CDR3 nucleotides: TGTGCCAGCAGCCCTACCCGGGGGACTAGCGGGACCTACGAGCAGTACTTC.

This chain joins TRBV20-1 and TRBJ2-5, with TRBD2 matching over 7 bases. This CDR3 comprises 14 residues. Looked up from germline, CDR1 is DFQATT and CDR2 is SNEGSKA (reference sequence). V lost 5 bases, J lost 2 bases, and 8 bases stayed unmatched. The CDR3, as DNA: TGCAGTGCTCGCAGGGTGGGAGGGCAAGAGACCCAGTACTTC. Its protein product is CSARRVGGQETQYF.

This chain uses TRBV20-1 with TRBJ1-5; D ambiguous. The CDR3 runs to 11 residues. CDR1 DFQATT and CDR2 SNEGSKA come from the germline V gene (reference sequence). Deletions cut 6 bases from V and 12 bases from J, with 15 bases between. The CDR3 DNA is TGCAGTGCCTCCGGGAGGGTGCTCCAGCATTTT. Its protein is CSASGRVLQHF.

The sample holds many counts of this clonotype. The chain has TRBV7-8 and TRBJ2-5; 9 bases match TRBD1. CDR3 length equals 15 residues. V lost 5 bases to trimming and J lost 7 bases; unmatched junction nucleotides: 11. CDR1 and CDR2 from the germline V gene are SGHVS and FQNEAQ. The CDR3 reads CASSRTGANEGTQYF. The DNA for the CDR3 is TGTGCCAGCAGCCGGACAGGGGCCAACGAGGGGACCCAGTACTTC.

This chain joins TRBV2 and TRBJ2-2; 9 positions match TRBD2. This CDR3 spans 16 amino acids. Germline trimming cut 2 bases from V and 4 bases from J; bases unmatched to any gene: 5. Germline values: CDR1 SNHLY, CDR2 FYNNEI. CDR3 amino acids: CASSEMAGGSTGELFF. The CDR3 DNA sequence: TGTGCCAGCAGTGAAATGGCGGGAGGGAGCACCGGGGAGCTGTTTTTT.

On this clonotype: Mismatch with germline at one junction end may stem from a read error. The chain has TRBV2 and TRBJ1-2; D is unclear. This CDR3 spans 11 amino acids. CDR1 is SNHLY, CDR2 FYNNEI, per germline. The CDR3, as DNA: TGTGCCAGCCGTGACCCCAATGGCTACACCTTC. Its translation is CASRDPNGYTF.

The V call is TRBV20-1, the J call TRBJ2-6; tentative D call: TRBD2 (7 bases). V gave up 4 bases and J gave up 0 bases, with 10 bases separating them. The germline V gene encodes CDR1 DFQATT and CDR2 SNEGSKA (reference sequence). This CDR3 contains 15 residues. The CDR3 coding sequence is TGCAGTGCTAACGGGGGGCACTCTGGGGCCAACGTCCTGACTTTC. Protein product: CSANGGHSGANVLTF.

Points on this clonotype: This CDR3 fails to terminate in the conserved phenylalanine or tryptophan, so it likely reflects a read error. It is unclear where the CDR3 begins or ends on the DNA, so no DNA is shown, and the CDR3 is as TCRdb lists it. The gene calls are TRBV7-9 and TRBJ1-1; the table's D call TRBD1 went unverified against the DNA. The CDR3 is 10 amino acids long, termini counted. Germline V gene sequence: CDR1 SEHNR, CDR2 FQNEAQ (reference sequence). This CDR3 is CASSPRDASS.

Comment on this clonotype: The CDR3 carries no conserved terminal phenylalanine or tryptophan, so it likely arises from a read error. This chain joins TRBV19 and TRBJ2-6; no clear D. The CDR3 length is 14 residues. Trimming removed 5 bases from V and 0 bases from J, with 5 bases in between. Germline CDR1 reads LNHDA; CDR2 reads SQIVND (reference sequence). The CDR3 loop reads CASSGYSGANVLTL. The CDR3 DNA reads as TGTGCCAGTAGTGGGTACTCTGGGGCCAACGTCCTGACTCTC.

V and J are TRBV25-1 and TRBJ2-5; D tentatively reads TRBD1 or TRBD2 (5 bases each). The CDR3 contains 14 residues. The germline CDR1 and CDR2 sequences are MGHDK and SYGVNS. Trimming cost V 6 bases and J 6 bases, with 17 bases left between them. The CDR3 region is CASSVDGGIKTQYF. CDR3 DNA: TGTGCCAGCAGCGTTGATGGGGGTATAAAGACCCAGTACTTC.

Worth noting for this clonotype: Sequence at one end of the junction differs from germline and may be a read error. In DNA form, the CDR3 reads TGTGGCTCACAAAGCGCTAGAACAGATACGCAGTATTTT. This codes for CGSQSARTDTQYF. The rearrangement joins TRBV20-1 to TRBJ2-3, with unresolved D. The CDR3 runs to 13 residues. CDR1 and CDR2 from the germline V gene are DFQATT and SNEGSKA (reference sequence).

This chain joins TRBV27 and TRBJ1-1; D remains ambiguous. The CDR3 has 13 residues. V was pared by 4 bases and J by 2 bases, with 8 bases between. CDR1 and CDR2 from the germline V gene are MNHEY and SMNVEV (reference sequence). This CDR3 is CASSYLINTEAFF. CDR3 in DNA: TGTGCCAGCAGTTACCTCATCAACACTGAAGCTTTCTTT.